The 4 T cell receptor beta chains listed next were all sequenced from one sample in a study of human T cells and chemical hapten exposure. Specified time point: pre-sensitization, week 0. Treatment denoted: therapeutic diphenylcyclopropenone sensitization with weekly scalp DPC. TCRdb redid the calling of the RACE reads with MiXCR, one entry per CDR3 protein. The sample contains 300,000 to 400,000 distinct CDR3 sequences, approximately 5.1% of which appear only once. The sample was whole blood, taken in connection with sensitization to the hapten diphenylcyclopropenone (DPC). The receptors come from a woman in her forties or fifties with alopecia areata. Some clones in this sample may be carry-over from other donors' samples.

As DNA, the CDR3 is TGTGCCAGCAGGCCGCCGGGCGGCTACAATGAGCAGTTCTTC. Its translation: CASRPPGGYNEQFF. The gene calls are TRBV6-5 and TRBJ2-1; no clear D gene. Per the germline V gene, CDR1 is MNHEY and CDR2 is SVGAGI. CDR3 size: 14 residues. The V and J ends lost 6 bases and 3 bases respectively, with 12 bases between them.

This clonotype was picked up a small number of times. This chain links TRBV10-3 with TRBJ2-3; weak D call: TRBD1 (5 bases). Germline loops: CDR1 ENHRY, CDR2 SYGVKD. V lost 2 bases and J 14 bases, leaving 17 bases between the germline ends. The CDR3 runs to 13 residues. The CDR3 region is CAISEGAIHTGYF. CDR3 in DNA: TGTGCCATCAGTGAGGGGGCTATCCATACGGGGTATTTT.

Ten or more counts support this clonotype. V usage is TRBV7-2 and J usage is TRBJ1-1; D uncertain. The CDR3 is made up of 11 amino acids. V gave up 6 bases and J gave up 0 bases, with 2 bases separating them. Germline V lookup: CDR1 SGHTA, CDR2 FQGNSA. The CDR3 DNA follows: TGTGCCAGCAGAATGAACACTGAAGCTTTCTTT. Translation gives CASRMNTEAFF. Supplemented by reference TRBV7-2 and TRBJ1-1, the full variable domain reads GAGVSQSPSNKVTEKGKDVELRCDPISGHTALYWYRQSLGQGLEFLIYFQGNSAPDKSGLPSDRFSAERTGGSVSTLTIQRTQQEDSAVYLCASRMNTEAFFGQGTRLTVV.

This clonotype was seen a single time. It may be a read error: a sequence one base away is much more abundant. The rearrangement joins TRBV15 to TRBJ1-1; D remains ambiguous. Germline CDR1 reads LNHNV; CDR2 reads YYDKDF (reference sequence). The CDR3 is made up of 13 amino acids. CDR3 in DNA: TGTGCCCCCAGCAGAGATCCGGGCACTGAAGCTTTCTTT. Protein product: CAPSRDPGTEAFF.